This T cell receptor (beta chain) was found in a study of T-cell reconstitution after alpha-beta-depleted transplantation in children. Germline CDR1 and CDR2: MNHNS and SASEGT. The CDR3 sequence is 14 residues long. The V and J ends lost 10 bases and 0 bases respectively, with 15 bases between them. A library of TCRbeta sequences, prepared with unique molecular identifiers, was generated. TCRdb processed the PCR reads anew with MiXCR; each CDR3 protein has one entry. Here the sample spans 150,000 to 200,000 distinct CDR3 sequences, 11% being singletons. This TCR derives from a boy aged 2 to 10 with acute myeloid leukemia, due to receive a stem cell transplant. The V call is TRBV6-1, the J call TRBJ1-1; D is unresolved. The sequences come from PBMCs, collected before TCRalphabeta/CD19-depleted stem cell transplant. The CDR3 DNA sequence: TGTGCCACCTGGTTCAAGCGGGTGAACACTGAAGCTTTCTTT. Protein product: CATWFKRVNTEAFF.